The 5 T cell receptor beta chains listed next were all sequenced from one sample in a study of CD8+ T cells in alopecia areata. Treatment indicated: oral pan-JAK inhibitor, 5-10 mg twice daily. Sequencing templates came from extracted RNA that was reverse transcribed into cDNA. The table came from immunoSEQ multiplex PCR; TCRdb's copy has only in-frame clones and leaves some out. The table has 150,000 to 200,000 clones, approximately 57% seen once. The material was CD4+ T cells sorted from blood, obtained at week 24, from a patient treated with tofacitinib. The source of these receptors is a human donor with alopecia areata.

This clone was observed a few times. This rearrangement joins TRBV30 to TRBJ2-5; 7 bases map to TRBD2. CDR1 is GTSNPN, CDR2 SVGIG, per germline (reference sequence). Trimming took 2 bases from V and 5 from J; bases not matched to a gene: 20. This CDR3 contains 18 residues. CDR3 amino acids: CAWSPNTMTSRVRETQYF. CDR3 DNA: TGTGCCTGGAGTCCGAACACCATGACTAGCCGGGTGAGGGAGACCCAGTACTTC.

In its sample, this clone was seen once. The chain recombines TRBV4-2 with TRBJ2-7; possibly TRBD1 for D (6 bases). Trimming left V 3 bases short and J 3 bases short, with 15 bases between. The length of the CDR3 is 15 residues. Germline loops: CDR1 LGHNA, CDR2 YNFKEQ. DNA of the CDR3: TGTGCCAGCAGCCAGATGATCCGGGACATCTACGAGCAGTACTTC. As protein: CASSQMIRDIYEQYF.

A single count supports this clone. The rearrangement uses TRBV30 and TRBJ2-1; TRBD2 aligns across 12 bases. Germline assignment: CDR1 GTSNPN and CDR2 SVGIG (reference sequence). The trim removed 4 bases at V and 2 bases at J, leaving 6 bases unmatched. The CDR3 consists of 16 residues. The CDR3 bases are TGTGCCTGGATGGTGCTAGCGGGGGGGCCCTACAATGAGCAGTTCTTC. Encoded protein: CAWMVLAGGPYNEQFF.

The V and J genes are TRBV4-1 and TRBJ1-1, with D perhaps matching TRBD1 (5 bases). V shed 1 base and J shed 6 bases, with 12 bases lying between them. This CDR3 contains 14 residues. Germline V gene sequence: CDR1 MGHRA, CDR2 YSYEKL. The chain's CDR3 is CASSQVGGGPEAFF. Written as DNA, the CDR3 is TGCGCCAGCAGCCAAGTGGGGGGAGGGCCTGAAGCTTTCTTT.

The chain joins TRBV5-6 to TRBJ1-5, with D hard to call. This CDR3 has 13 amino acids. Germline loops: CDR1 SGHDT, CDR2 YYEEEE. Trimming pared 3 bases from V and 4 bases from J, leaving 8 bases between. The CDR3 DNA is TGTGCCAGCAGCTCGGGTCGTAATCAGCCCCAGCATTTT. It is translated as CASSSGRNQPQHF. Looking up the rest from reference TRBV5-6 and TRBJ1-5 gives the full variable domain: DAGVTQSPTHLIKTRGQQVTLRCSPKSGHDTVSWYQQALGQGPQFIFQYYEEEERQRGNFPDRFSGHQFPNYSSELNVNALLLGDSALYLCASSSGRNQPQHFGDGTRLSIL.